Listed below are T cell receptor beta chains from one sample, sequenced in a study of blood T cell repertoires in COVID-19. Sequencing used immunoSEQ multiplex PCR; TCRdb keeps in-frame clones, though not all of them. This table holds 400,000 to 500,000 clones, nearly 90% found once. The source material was PBMCs or T cells enriched from blood (not recorded which). Source of these receptors: a woman aged 18-29 years who had been exposed to COVID-19. CDR3s include the opening cysteine and the closing phenylalanine or tryptophan. Fields, in order: V gene, clone size, J gene, D gene, CDR3 DNA, CDR3 protein. D genes are given only for firm matches. Where a row states a size, it is once, few, many or the class of an expanded clone; other rows omit it.

TRBV5-1,many,TRBJ2-7,TRBD1,TGCGCCAGCACCTTGGGCAGGGGGCAGACTTACGAGCAGTACTTC,CASTLGRGQTYEQYF
TRBV5-4,NA,TRBJ1-4,TRBD1,TGTGCCAGCAGCCTCGGGACAGGCACCAATTTAAATGAAAAACTGTTTTTT,CASSLGTGTNLNEKLFF
TRBV7-2,NA,TRBJ1-1,NA,TGTGCCAGCAGCGTATACATGACTATGAACACTGAAGCTTTCTTT,CASSVYMTMNTEAFF
TRBV19,NA,TRBJ1-1,TRBD1,TGTGCCAGTAGTATAGATCCCGACAGGGCGAACACTGAAGCTTTCTTT,CASSIDPDRANTEAFF
TRBV7-9,NA,TRBJ1-1,NA,TGTGCCAGCAGCTTTGGTCCGGGCACTGAAGCTTTCTTT,CASSFGPGTEAFF
TRBV7-9,NA,TRBJ2-1,NA,TGTGCCAGCAACGAGAACCCACTAGCACATGAGCAGTTCTTC,CASNENPLAHEQFF
TRBV4-3,once,TRBJ2-3,NA,TGCGCCAGCAGCCAAGATCTCCTAGCTGGAGATACGCAGTATTTT,CASSQDLLAGDTQYF
TRBV11-2,few,TRBJ2-2,NA,TGTGCCAGCAGCCCCCCCCAGCGTCCCGGGGAGCTGTTTTTT,CASSPPQRPGELFF
TRBV4-1,NA,TRBJ1-2,NA,TGCGCCAGCAGCCAAGAGGAACAGGCGGCACGTGGCTACACCTTC,CASSQEEQAARGYTF
TRBV5-1,NA,TRBJ2-7,TRBD2,TGCGCCAGCAGCTTGGATGGGGGCCGGACTAGCGGGACCTCTTCCTACGAGCAGTACTTC,CASSLDGGRTSGTSSYEQYF
TRBV19,once,TRBJ1-1,TRBD1,TGTGCCAGTAGTATGAATCCCCCGACAGGGGGAAGCACTGAAGCTTTCTTT,CASSMNPPTGGSTEAFF
TRBV27,NA,TRBJ1-1,NA,TGTGCCAGCAGTTTGATAGGCGGTAACACTGAAGCTTTCTTT,CASSLIGGNTEAFF
TRBV3-1/TRBV3-2,NA,TRBJ1-1,NA,TGTGCCAGCAGCCACCGAGGGGGGAACACTGAAGCTTTCTTT,CASSHRGGNTEAFF
TRBV7-2,NA,TRBJ2-7,NA,TGTGCCAGCAGCGCCACAGGGTTCTACGAGCAGTACTTC,CASSATGFYEQYF
TRBV2,NA,TRBJ2-5,NA,TGTGCCAGCAGTCGCGATGCGTGGGAGACCCAGTACTTC,CASSRDAWETQYF
TRBV5-6,few,TRBJ1-4,NA,TGTGCCAGCAGCTTCCTAGGGGAAGGGAATGAAAAACTGTTTTTT,CASSFLGEGNEKLFF
TRBV30,NA,TRBJ1-4,NA,TGTGCCTGGAGTCGGGAGAAGAGGGTAAGCGAAAAACTGTTTTTT,CAWSREKRVSEKLFF
TRBV14,NA,TRBJ2-7,TRBD2,TGTGCCAGCAGCCGGAAGGGACTAGGCGAGCAGTACTTC,CASSRKGLGEQYF
TRBV27,NA,TRBJ2-5,NA,TGTGCCAGCAGTTCCCCCTTCCAAGAGACCCAGTACTTC,CASSSPFQETQYF
TRBV10-3,NA,TRBJ1-1,TRBD1,TGTGCCACGATGGACAGGCTCCACACTGAAGCTTTCTTT,CATMDRLHTEAFF
TRBV7-9,few,TRBJ1-4,TRBD1,TGTGCCAGCAGCCGGAACAGGGGGACTAATGAAAAACTGTTTTTT,CASSRNRGTNEKLFF
TRBV19,NA,TRBJ1-1,NA,TGTGCCAGTACCTCGGGGTGGGGTAACACTGAAGCTTTCTTT,CASTSGWGNTEAFF
TRBV7-3,NA,TRBJ2-3,NA,TGTGCCAGCAGATCCCCCCTATCCGATACGCAGTATTTT,CASRSPLSDTQYF
TRBV19,NA,TRBJ2-1,NA,TGTGCCAGTAGTATTGGGGCCGGGAATGAGCAGTTCTTC,CASSIGAGNEQFF
TRBV27,NA,TRBJ2-7,TRBD2,TGTGCCAGCAGTGGGACTAGCGGGAGGGCCTACGAGCAGTACTTC,CASSGTSGRAYEQYF
TRBV11-1,once,TRBJ1-5,NA,TGTGCCAGCAGCCTAAAGGGGGATCAGCCCCAGCATTTT,CASSLKGDQPQHF
TRBV10-3,few,TRBJ1-2,NA,TGTGCCACTTTTGGGGGCGTGTTAGACTATGGCTACACCTTC,CATFGGVLDYGYTF
TRBV5-6,once,TRBJ1-5,NA,TGTGCCAGCAGCTTGTTCAGGAATAGCAATCAGCCCCAGCATTTT,CASSLFRNSNQPQHF
TRBV29-1,NA,TRBJ1-2,NA,TGCAGCGTTGCGGGGGGGCATGGCTACACCTTC,CSVAGGHGYTF
TRBV3-1/TRBV3-2,NA,TRBJ2-7,TRBD2,TGTGCCAGCTCGCGACTAGCGGCGGGTTACGAGCAGTACTTC,CASSRLAAGYEQYF
TRBV27,NA,TRBJ1-1,TRBD1,TGTGCCAGCAGTTTGACAGGGACTGAAGCTTTCTTT,CASSLTGTEAFF
TRBV6-4,NA,TRBJ2-2,NA,TGTGCCAGCAGCAACAGGGAGTGGGCCGGGGAGCTGTTTTTT,CASSNREWAGELFF
TRBV29-1,NA,TRBJ2-1,NA,TGCAGCGTTATAGCGGTGAGCTCCTACAATGAGCAGTTCTTC,CSVIAVSSYNEQFF
TRBV20-1,NA,TRBJ1-1,NA,TGCAGTGCTCGCAGGGATGGTGAAGCTTTCTTT,CSARRDGEAFF
TRBV19,NA,TRBJ2-7,NA,TGTGCCAGTAGTCCACTTACAGGAGTCTCCTACGAGCAGTACTTC,CASSPLTGVSYEQYF
TRBV7-2,NA,TRBJ2-5,NA,TGTGCCAGCAGCTCATACAGCGACAGGCAAGAGACCCAGTACTTC,CASSSYSDRQETQYF
TRBV10-2,once,TRBJ2-3,TRBD2,TGCGCCAGCCGGGGGGGCAGGGACACAGATACGCAGTATTTT,CASRGGRDTDTQYF
TRBV3-1/TRBV3-2,NA,TRBJ1-3,NA,TGTGCCAGCAGCCAAGAAGGCGGAACTGGAAACACCATATATTTT,CASSQEGGTGNTIYF
TRBV6-5,few,TRBJ2-5,NA,TGTGCCAGCAGTACAGGGGAGACCCAGTACTTC,CASSTGETQYF
TRBV5-4,NA,TRBJ2-1,TRBD2,TGTGCCAGCAGCTCGCCTAGCGGGGGGCAGGAATCCTACAATGAGCAGTTCTTC,CASSSPSGGQESYNEQFF